The rows below give T cell receptor beta chains drawn from one sample of a study of metastatic and nonmetastatic thyroid tumors. TCRdb called clones again from the PCR reads with MiXCR. Of tens of thousands of clones listed, roughly 15% were seen once; the top ten hold roughly 22%. Input material: blood. These receptors all come from a female donor with papillary thyroid cancer or a benign thyroid nodule (not recorded which). Some clones in this sample may be carry-over from other donors' samples. CDR3s leave out the opening cysteine and the closing phenylalanine or tryptophan. A row's size may be missing; if present it is once, few, many or a size class.

abundance: few; j_gene: TRBJ2-2; len: 14; v_gene: TRBV19; CDR3aa: ASSIGGQGNTGELF
abundance: -; j_gene: TRBJ2-7; len: 13; v_gene: TRBV4-1; CDR3aa: ASSPRRGRTYEQY
abundance: many; j_gene: TRBJ1-3; len: 15; v_gene: TRBV7-6; CDR3aa: ASSLTVSSNSGNTIY
abundance: many; j_gene: TRBJ1-6; len: 11; v_gene: TRBV9; CDR3aa: ASRGRENSPLH
abundance: -; j_gene: TRBJ2-2; len: 13; v_gene: TRBV4-1; CDR3aa: ASKSTGTVTGELF
abundance: many; j_gene: TRBJ2-1; len: 16; v_gene: TRBV28; CDR3aa: ASSPGTSGRVPWNEQF
abundance: many; j_gene: TRBJ1-2; len: 12; v_gene: TRBV20-1; CDR3aa: SARERGMNYGYT
abundance: -; j_gene: TRBJ1-5; len: 14; v_gene: TRBV20-1; CDR3aa: SARKVLGTSNQPQH
abundance: -; j_gene: TRBJ2-3; len: 13; v_gene: TRBV5-1; CDR3aa: ASSLAAGRGDTQY
abundance: -; j_gene: TRBJ1-1; len: 10; v_gene: TRBV5-1; CDR3aa: ASILTQCQAF
abundance: medium-sized; j_gene: TRBJ1-2; len: 14; v_gene: TRBV6-1; CDR3aa: ASSFEGAGANYGYT
abundance: few; j_gene: TRBJ1-2; len: 12; v_gene: TRBV6-2/TRBV6-3; CDR3aa: ASSFFGGAEGYT
abundance: many; j_gene: TRBJ2-1; len: 12; v_gene: TRBV2; CDR3aa: ASTLAGGLGEQF
abundance: many; j_gene: TRBJ1-1; len: 11; v_gene: TRBV29-1; CDR3aa: SVDTGVNTEAF
abundance: medium-sized; j_gene: TRBJ1-1; len: 13; v_gene: TRBV4-1; CDR3aa: ASSQERGTNTEAF
abundance: -; j_gene: TRBJ2-1; len: 15; v_gene: TRBV5-1; CDR3aa: ASSLDLGGPSYNEQF
abundance: few; j_gene: TRBJ2-3; len: 10; v_gene: TRBV7-9; CDR3aa: ASSLTANTQY
abundance: -; j_gene: TRBJ2-2; len: 13; v_gene: TRBV4-2; CDR3aa: ASNLAGGGTGELF
abundance: many; j_gene: TRBJ2-4; len: 14; v_gene: TRBV10-3; CDR3aa: AISEAAGGGKNIQY
abundance: medium-sized; j_gene: TRBJ2-1; len: 11; v_gene: TRBV12-3/TRBV12-4; CDR3aa: ASSLGTNNEQF
abundance: many; j_gene: TRBJ1-1; len: 12; v_gene: TRBV7-9; CDR3aa: ASSFLTENTEAF
abundance: many; j_gene: TRBJ2-2; len: 13; v_gene: TRBV2; CDR3aa: ASSGSGGLTGELF
abundance: many; j_gene: TRBJ2-3; len: 15; v_gene: TRBV11-1; CDR3aa: ASSLVTGTVSTDTQY
abundance: many; j_gene: TRBJ2-1; len: 14; v_gene: TRBV5-1; CDR3aa: ASSLFSSGTYNEQF
abundance: -; j_gene: TRBJ2-7; len: 13; v_gene: TRBV28; CDR3aa: ASSSPGLASLEQY
abundance: -; j_gene: TRBJ1-6; len: 14; v_gene: TRBV20-1; CDR3aa: SALRQGREGNSPLH
abundance: -; j_gene: TRBJ1-2; len: 11; v_gene: TRBV5-8; CDR3aa: ASSFGGNYGYT